This TCR beta chain was documented in a study of T cell repertoires in cytomegalovirus infection. At the level of the study: Matching HLA type and CMV infection were both indicated by public TCR beta signatures.

The CDR3 has 17 residues. Looked up from germline, CDR1 is SGHAT and CDR2 is FQNNGV. The junction had 8 bases not matched to a gene; V was cut back by 2 bases and J by 1 base. Notes on this clonotype: Its antigen remains unidentified.

From the reads, TCRdb called clonotypes with MiXCR, one entry per CDR3 protein. The table records 100,000 to 120,000 distinct CDR3 sequences, over 25% of them present only once. Study-wide results and caveats: Dominating the ex vivo response were TCR beta clonotypes that were CMV-specific and HLA-C-restricted. Pooled public TCR beta family frequency picked out CMV carriers with the relevant HLA.

The chain joins TRBV11-2 to TRBJ2-5; 9 bases fit TRBD2. Material: CD8+ T cells from cultured PBMCs, obtained from culture after CMV antigen stimulation. The receptor was derived from a human donor in good health (CMV status not recorded). Some clones in this sample may be carry-over from other donors' samples. The CDR3 sequence is CASSLYWSGGFQETQYF. In DNA form, the CDR3 reads TGTGCCAGCAGCTTATATTGGAGCGGGGGGTTCCAAGAGACCCAGTACTTC. Full variable domain (rest looked up from reference TRBV11-2 and TRBJ2-5): EAGVAQSPRYKIIEKRQSVAFWCNPISGHATLYWYQQILGQGPKLLIQFQNNGVVDDSQLPKDRFSAERLKGVDSTLKIQPAKLEDSAVYLCASSLYWSGGFQETQYFGPGTRLLVL.